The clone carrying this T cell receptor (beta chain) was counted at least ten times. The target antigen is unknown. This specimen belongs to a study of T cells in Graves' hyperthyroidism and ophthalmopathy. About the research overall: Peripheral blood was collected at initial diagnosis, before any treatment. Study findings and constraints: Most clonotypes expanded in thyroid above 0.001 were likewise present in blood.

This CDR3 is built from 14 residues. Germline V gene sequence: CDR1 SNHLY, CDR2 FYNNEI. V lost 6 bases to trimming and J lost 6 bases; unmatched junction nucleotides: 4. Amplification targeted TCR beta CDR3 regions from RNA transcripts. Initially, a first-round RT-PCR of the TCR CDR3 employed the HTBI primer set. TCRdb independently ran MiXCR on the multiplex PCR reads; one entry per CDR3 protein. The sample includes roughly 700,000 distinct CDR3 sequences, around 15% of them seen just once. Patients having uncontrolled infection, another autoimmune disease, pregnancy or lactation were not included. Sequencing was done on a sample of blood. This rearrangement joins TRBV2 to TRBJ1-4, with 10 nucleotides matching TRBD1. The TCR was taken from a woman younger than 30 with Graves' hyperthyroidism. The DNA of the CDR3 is TGTGCCAGCAGGGACAGGGGGATTGATGAAAAACTGTTTTTT. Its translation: CASRDRGIDEKLFF.